Listed below are T cell receptor beta chains from one sample, sequenced in a study of long-term antiretroviral therapy in people with HIV. Sequencing used immunoSEQ multiplex PCR; TCRdb keeps in-frame clones, though not all of them. This table holds roughly 16,000 clones, around 90% found once. The sample consisted of unsorted PBMCs, taken 0.3 years after starting antiretroviral therapy. The origin of the receptors is a man aged 55 to 70 with HIV. The CDR3 runs from the conserved cysteine through the conserved F or W. D genes are given only for firm matches. Clone size, where shown, is once, few, many, or a class for clones that have expanded.

D gene	V gene	clone size	J gene	CDR3 protein	CDR3 DNA
-	TRBV2	once	TRBJ2-3	CASSATGGVDTQYF	TGTGCCAGCAGTGCAACAGGGGGGGTAGATACGCAGTATTTT
TRBD2	TRBV19	once	TRBJ2-7	CASSIQGTSYEQYF	TGTGCCAGTAGTATACAGGGGACTAGCTACGAGCAGTACTTC
-	TRBV6-6	-	TRBJ2-7	CASSVGGANYEQYF	TGTGCCAGCAGTGTTGGGGGAGCGAACTACGAGCAGTACTTC
TRBD1	TRBV4-3	-	TRBJ2-7	CASSRQGAPAEQYF	TGCGCCAGCAGCCGACAGGGGGCGCCGGCCGAGCAGTACTTC
-	TRBV13	-	TRBJ1-5	CASSPGRSQPQHF	TGTGCCAGCAGCCCCGGCCGGAGTCAGCCCCAGCATTTT
-	TRBV9	-	TRBJ2-1	CASSGGTYNEQFF	TGTGCCAGCAGCGGGGGGACTTACAATGAGCAGTTCTTC
-	TRBV18	-	TRBJ2-5	CASSSGVGETQYF	TGTGCCAGCTCATCGGGGGTTGGGGAGACCCAGTACTTC
-	TRBV2	-	TRBJ1-5	CASKRDSNQPQHF	TGTGCCAGTAAGAGGGATAGCAATCAGCCCCAGCATTTT
-	TRBV11-2	once	TRBJ2-5	CASSVQGTQYF	TGTGCCAGCAGCGTCCAAGGGACCCAGTACTTC
-	TRBV5-1	-	TRBJ2-3	CASSLEQTQYF	TGCGCCAGCAGCTTGGAACAGACGCAGTATTTT
TRBD1	TRBV11-2	-	TRBJ2-6	CASSRGDRGLGGANVLTF	TGTGCCAGCAGTCGTGGGGACAGGGGTCTAGGTGGGGCCAACGTCCTGACTTTC
-	TRBV5-1	-	TRBJ1-1	CASSRREQQVNTEAFF	TGCGCCAGCAGCAGACGGGAGCAACAGGTGAACACTGAAGCTTTCTTT
-	TRBV9	-	TRBJ2-5	CASSVGGRETQYF	TGTGCCAGCAGCGTCGGGGGTCGAGAGACCCAGTACTTC
-	TRBV6-1	-	TRBJ2-5	CASHQFEGIASKQYF	TGTGCCAGTCACCAATTTGAAGGTATTGCCTCAAAGCAGTACTTC
-	TRBV5-1	-	TRBJ1-1	CASSLVLFPEPQSNTEAFF	TGCGCCAGCAGCTTGGTTCTATTTCCGGAACCGCAGTCTAACACTGAAGCTTTCTTT
TRBD1	TRBV29-1	medium-sized	TRBJ2-7	CSVRQGASEQYF	TGCAGCGTGAGACAGGGGGCTAGCGAGCAGTACTTC
-	TRBV5-5	-	TRBJ1-2	CASSLRDAPYGYTF	TGTGCCAGCAGCTTGCGAGACGCTCCCTATGGCTACACCTTC
-	TRBV18	-	TRBJ2-3	CASSVRGTGLGFTDTQYF	TGTGCCAGCTCAGTCCGGGGTACAGGCCTGGGGTTCACAGATACGCAGTATTTT
TRBD2	TRBV2	-	TRBJ2-1	CASSDSREGQKFF	TGTGCCAGCAGTGACTCGCGGGAGGGCCAAAAATTCTTC
-	TRBV5-1	-	TRBJ1-4	CASRRGGIDEKLFF	TGCGCCAGCCGAAGAGGGGGTATAGATGAAAAACTGTTTTTT
TRBD1	TRBV6-5	-	TRBJ1-2	CASSSDRGLWGYTF	TGTGCCAGCAGCTCAGACAGGGGGCTTTGGGGCTACACCTTC
-	TRBV7-3	-	TRBJ2-1	CASSLTTKEQFF	TGTGCCAGCAGCTTAACGACAAAAGAGCAGTTCTTC
TRBD1	TRBV7-2	-	TRBJ1-1	CASSPQGGVGSYEAFF	TGTGCCAGCAGCCCCCAGGGGGGGGTGGGGTCCTATGAAGCTTTCTTT
-	TRBV9	-	TRBJ2-1	CASSVAGDLSYNEQFF	TGTGCCAGCAGCGTAGCGGGCGACCTCTCCTACAATGAGCAGTTCTTC
-	TRBV14	-	TRBJ1-2	CASSLSAGVNYGYTF	TGTGCCAGCAGCCTCTCCGCGGGGGTCAACTATGGCTACACCTTC
-	TRBV30	-	TRBJ2-5	CAWSATLRETQYF	TGTGCCTGGAGTGCTACCCTCCGGGAGACCCAGTACTTC
TRBD1	TRBV6-1	once	TRBJ2-3	CASSEETGTGDDTQYF	TGTGCCAGCAGTGAAGAAACCGGGACAGGAGACGATACGCAGTATTTT
-	TRBV7-9	-	TRBJ1-1	CASSLVETEAFF	TGTGCCAGCAGCTTAGTGGAAACTGAAGCTTTCTTT
-	TRBV5-4	-	TRBJ2-3	CASRPAAVGDTQYF	TGTGCCAGCAGGCCCGCGGCGGTTGGGGATACGCAGTATTTT
-	TRBV27	-	TRBJ1-5	CASSFRGSNQPQHF	TGTGCCAGCAGTTTCCGGGGGAGCAATCAGCCCCAGCATTTT
-	TRBV28	-	TRBJ1-1	CASSSPLRGYGTEAFF	TGTGCCAGCAGTTCCCCCTTGAGAGGGTACGGCACTGAAGCTTTCTTT
-	TRBV6-5	-	TRBJ1-5	CASSYSHVRNQPQHF	TGTGCCAGCAGTTACTCGCATGTGCGCAATCAGCCCCAGCATTTT
-	TRBV7-8	-	TRBJ2-3	CASSLGQSTDTQYF	TGTGCCAGCAGCTTAGGGCAGAGCACAGATACGCAGTATTTT
-	TRBV29-1	-	TRBJ2-2	CSYMWVSGELFF	TGCAGTTATATGTGGGTATCCGGGGAGCTGTTTTTT
TRBD1	TRBV10-3	-	TRBJ2-1	CAISDWAGGNEDEQFF	TGTGCCATCAGTGATTGGGCAGGGGGCAATGAAGATGAGCAGTTCTTC
-	TRBV5-6	-	TRBJ2-3	CASSLFSYTQYF	TGTGCCAGCAGCTTGTTCAGCTATACGCAGTATTTT
TRBD1	TRBV28	-	TRBJ1-2	CATGGQGYGYTF	TGTGCTACGGGGGGACAGGGCTATGGCTACACCTTC
-	TRBV30	-	TRBJ1-4	CAWSPGQTPNEKLFF	TGTGCCTGGAGTCCAGGACAGACTCCGAATGAAAAACTGTTTTTT
-	TRBV7-2	-	TRBJ2-5	CASSPTTSGTQYF	TGTGCCAGCAGCCCCACAACGAGTGGGACCCAGTACTTC
-	TRBV28	-	TRBJ1-1	CASSTPGGEGTEAFF	TGTGCCAGCAGTACCCCTGGAGGGGAGGGGACTGAAGCTTTCTTT